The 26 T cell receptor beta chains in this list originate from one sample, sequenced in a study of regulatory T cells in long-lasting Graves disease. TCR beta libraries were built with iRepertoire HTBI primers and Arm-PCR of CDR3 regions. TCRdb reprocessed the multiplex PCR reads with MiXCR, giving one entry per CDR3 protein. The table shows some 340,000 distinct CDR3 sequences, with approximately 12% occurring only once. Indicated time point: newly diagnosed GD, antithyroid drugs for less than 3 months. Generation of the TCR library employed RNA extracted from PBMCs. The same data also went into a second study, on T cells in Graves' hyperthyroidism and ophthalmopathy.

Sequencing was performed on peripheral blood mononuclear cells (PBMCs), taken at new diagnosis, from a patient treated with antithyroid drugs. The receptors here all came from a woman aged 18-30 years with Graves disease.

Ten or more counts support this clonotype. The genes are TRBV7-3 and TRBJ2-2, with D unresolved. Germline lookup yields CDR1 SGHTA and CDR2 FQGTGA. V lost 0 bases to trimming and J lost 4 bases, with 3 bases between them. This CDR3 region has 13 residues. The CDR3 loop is CASSLTPTGELFF. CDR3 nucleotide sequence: TGTGCCAGCAGCTTAACGCCCACCGGGGAGCTGTTTTTT.

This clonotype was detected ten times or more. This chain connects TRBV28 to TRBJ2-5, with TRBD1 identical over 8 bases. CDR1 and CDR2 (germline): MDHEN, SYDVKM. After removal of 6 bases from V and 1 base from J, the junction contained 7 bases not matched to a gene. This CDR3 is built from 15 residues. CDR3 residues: CASSRDRPPQETQYF. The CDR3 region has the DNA TGTGCCAGCAGCAGGGACAGGCCGCCCCAAGAGACCCAGTACTTC.

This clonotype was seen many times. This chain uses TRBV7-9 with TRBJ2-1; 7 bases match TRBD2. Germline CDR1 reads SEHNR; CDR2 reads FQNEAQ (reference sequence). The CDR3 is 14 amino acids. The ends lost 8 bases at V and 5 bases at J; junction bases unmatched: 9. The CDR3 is CASESGKPNNEQFF. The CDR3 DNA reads TGTGCCAGCGAAAGCGGGAAACCGAACAATGAGCAGTTCTTC.

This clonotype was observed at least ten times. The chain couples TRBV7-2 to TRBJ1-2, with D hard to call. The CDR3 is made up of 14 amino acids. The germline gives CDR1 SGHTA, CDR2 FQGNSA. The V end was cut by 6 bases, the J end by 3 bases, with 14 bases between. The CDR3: CASRRQVSDYGYTF. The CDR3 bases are TGTGCCAGCAGACGACAAGTGTCAGACTATGGCTACACCTTC.

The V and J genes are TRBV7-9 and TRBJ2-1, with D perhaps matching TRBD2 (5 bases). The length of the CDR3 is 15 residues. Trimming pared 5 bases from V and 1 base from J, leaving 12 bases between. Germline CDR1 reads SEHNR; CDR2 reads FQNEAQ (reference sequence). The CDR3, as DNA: TGTGCCAGCAGCCCTAGGCGGGCTTCCTACAATGAGCAGTTCTTC. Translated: CASSPRRASYNEQFF.

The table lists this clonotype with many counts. CDR3 sequence (DNA): TGTGCCAGCAGCTTAGGAGGTCCGGGAGGCAGCAATCAGCCCCAGCATTTT. Amino acids: CASSLGGPGGSNQPQHF. This chain uses TRBV7-2 with TRBJ1-5, with D unresolved. V was pared by 1 base and J by 1 base, with 14 bases between. This CDR3 comprises 17 residues. From germline, CDR1 is SGHTA and CDR2 FQGNSA.

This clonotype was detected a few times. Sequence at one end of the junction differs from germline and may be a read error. CDR3 amino acids: CASSLEGAGDTIYF. As DNA, the CDR3 is TGTGCCAGCAGCCTGGAGGGGGCTGGAGACACCATATATTTT. The chain is built from TRBV7-9 and TRBJ1-3; 7 nucleotides align to TRBD1. Germline lookup yields CDR1 SEHNR and CDR2 FQNEAQ (reference sequence). This CDR3 is 14 amino acids long.

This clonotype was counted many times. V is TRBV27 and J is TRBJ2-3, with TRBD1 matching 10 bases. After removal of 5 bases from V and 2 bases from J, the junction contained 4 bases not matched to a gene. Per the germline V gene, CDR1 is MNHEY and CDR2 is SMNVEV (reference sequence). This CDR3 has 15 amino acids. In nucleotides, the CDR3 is TGTGCCAGCAGTAAAGGGACAGGGGACACAGATACGCAGTATTTT. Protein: CASSKGTGDTDTQYF.

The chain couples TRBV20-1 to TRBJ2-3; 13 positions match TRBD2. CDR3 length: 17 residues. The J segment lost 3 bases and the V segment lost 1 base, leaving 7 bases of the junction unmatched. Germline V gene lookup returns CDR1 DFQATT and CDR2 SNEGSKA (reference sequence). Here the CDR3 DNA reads TGCAGTGCTAGAGTGGGACTAGCGGGGAGTGGTACAGATACGCAGTATTTT. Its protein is CSARVGLAGSGTDTQYF.

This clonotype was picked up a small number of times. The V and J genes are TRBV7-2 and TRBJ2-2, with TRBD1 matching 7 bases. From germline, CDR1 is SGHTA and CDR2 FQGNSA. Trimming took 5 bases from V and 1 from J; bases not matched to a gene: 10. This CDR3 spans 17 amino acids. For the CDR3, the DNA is TGTGCCAGCAGCCCCCGGTCAGGGGGTGGGAACACCGGGGAGCTGTTTTTT. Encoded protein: CASSPRSGGGNTGELFF.

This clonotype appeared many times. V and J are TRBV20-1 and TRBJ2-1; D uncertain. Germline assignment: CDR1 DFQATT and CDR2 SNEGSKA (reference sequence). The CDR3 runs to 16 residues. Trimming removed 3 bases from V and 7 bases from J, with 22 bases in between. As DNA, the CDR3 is TGCAGTGCTAGGAGCCTGACGTATCTCCCCTGGAATGAGCAGTTCTTC. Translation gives CSARSLTYLPWNEQFF.

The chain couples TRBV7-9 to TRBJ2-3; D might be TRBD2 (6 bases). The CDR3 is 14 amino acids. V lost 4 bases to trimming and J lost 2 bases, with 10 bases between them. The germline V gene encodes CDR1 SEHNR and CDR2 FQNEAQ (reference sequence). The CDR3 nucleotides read TGTGCCAGCAGCTCTCGGGACTTCACAGATACGCAGTATTTT. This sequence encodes CASSSRDFTDTQYF.

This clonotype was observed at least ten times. For the CDR3, the DNA is TGTGCCAGCAGCCAAGGACAGGCGGTAGCAGATACGCAGTATTTT. Protein sequence: CASSQGQAVADTQYF. The genes are TRBV14 and TRBJ2-3, with TRBD1 as a possible D gene (6 bases). Trimming cost V 1 base and J 4 bases, with 12 bases left between them. Germline values: CDR1 SGHDN, CDR2 FVKESK. The CDR3 has 15 residues.

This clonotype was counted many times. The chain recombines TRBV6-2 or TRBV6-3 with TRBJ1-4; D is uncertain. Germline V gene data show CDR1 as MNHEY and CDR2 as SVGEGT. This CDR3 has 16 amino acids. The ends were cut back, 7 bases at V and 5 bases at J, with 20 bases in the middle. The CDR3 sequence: CASTRRYNSRNEKLFF. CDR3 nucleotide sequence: TGTGCCAGCACCCGAAGGTATAACAGCAGGAATGAAAAACTGTTTTTT.

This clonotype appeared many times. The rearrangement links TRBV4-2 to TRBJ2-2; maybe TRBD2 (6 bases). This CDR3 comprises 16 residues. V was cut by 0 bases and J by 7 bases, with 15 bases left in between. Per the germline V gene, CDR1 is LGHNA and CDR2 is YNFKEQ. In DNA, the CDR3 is TGTGCCAGCAGCCAAGAAGTAGGCGGGGCTAACGGGGAGCTGTTTTTT. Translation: CASSQEVGGANGELFF.

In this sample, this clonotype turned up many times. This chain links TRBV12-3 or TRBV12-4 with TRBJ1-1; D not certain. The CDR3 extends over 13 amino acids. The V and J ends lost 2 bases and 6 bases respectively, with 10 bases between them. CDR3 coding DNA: TGTGCCAGCAGTTTAAGGGTCTTGGCTGAAGCTTTCTTT. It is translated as CASSLRVLAEAFF.

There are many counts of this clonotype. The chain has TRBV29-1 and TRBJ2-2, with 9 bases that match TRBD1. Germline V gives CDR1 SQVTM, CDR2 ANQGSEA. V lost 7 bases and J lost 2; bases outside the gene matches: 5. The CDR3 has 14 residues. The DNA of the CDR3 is TGCAGCGGGACGGGACAGGGAAACACCGGGGAGCTGTTTTTT. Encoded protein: CSGTGQGNTGELFF.

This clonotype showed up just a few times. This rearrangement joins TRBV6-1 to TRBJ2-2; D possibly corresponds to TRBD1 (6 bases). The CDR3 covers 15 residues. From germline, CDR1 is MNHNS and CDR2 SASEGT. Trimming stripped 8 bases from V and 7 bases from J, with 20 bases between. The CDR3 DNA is TGTGCCAGCCCAGGGGAATGGGCCCTGGGCGGGGAGCTGTTTTTT. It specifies CASPGEWALGGELFF.

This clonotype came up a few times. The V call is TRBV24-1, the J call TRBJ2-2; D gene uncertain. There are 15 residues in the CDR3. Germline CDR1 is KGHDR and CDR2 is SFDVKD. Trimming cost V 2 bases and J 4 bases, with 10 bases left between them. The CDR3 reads CATSDSRQLTGELFF. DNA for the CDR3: TGTGCCACCAGTGATTCTAGACAACTCACCGGGGAGCTGTTTTTT.

DNA of the CDR3: TGTGCCAGCAGCTTAGGAAGAAGGCTAGCGGTTTACAATGAGCAGTTCTTC. Encoded protein: CASSLGRRLAVYNEQFF. The chain recombines TRBV11-2 with TRBJ2-1, with 7 bases identical to TRBD2. Germline values: CDR1 SGHAT, CDR2 FQNNGV. The ends lost 1 base at V and 4 bases at J; junction bases unmatched: 10. CDR3 length equals 17 residues.

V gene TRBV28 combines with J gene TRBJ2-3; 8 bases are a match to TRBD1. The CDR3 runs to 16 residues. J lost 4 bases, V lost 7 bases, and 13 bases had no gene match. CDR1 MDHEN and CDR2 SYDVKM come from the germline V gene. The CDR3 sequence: CASTPRTGRLADTQYF. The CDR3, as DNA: TGTGCCAGCACCCCCAGGACAGGGCGGCTGGCAGATACGCAGTATTTT.

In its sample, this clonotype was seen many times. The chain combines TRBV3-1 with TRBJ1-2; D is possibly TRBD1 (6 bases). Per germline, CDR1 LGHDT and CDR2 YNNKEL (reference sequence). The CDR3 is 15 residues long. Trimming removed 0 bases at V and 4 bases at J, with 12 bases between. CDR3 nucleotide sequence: TGTGCCAGCAGCCAAGAATTAAACAGGGTCTATGGCTACACCTTC. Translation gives CASSQELNRVYGYTF.

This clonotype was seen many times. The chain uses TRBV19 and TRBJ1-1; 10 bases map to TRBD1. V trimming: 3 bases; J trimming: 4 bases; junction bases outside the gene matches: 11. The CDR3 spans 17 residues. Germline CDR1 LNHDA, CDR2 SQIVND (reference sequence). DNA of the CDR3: TGTGCCAGTAGTATCCCGGGACAGGGGCTCCTGGGCACTGAAGCTTTCTTT. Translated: CASSIPGQGLLGTEAFF.

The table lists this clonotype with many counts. The CDR3 nucleotides read TGTGCCAGCAGCTTATCCGTGTTCGATGAGCAGTTCTTC. Its protein is CASSLSVFDEQFF. V gene TRBV7-2 combines with J gene TRBJ2-1; D not certain. Trimming removed 2 bases from V and 8 bases from J, with 10 bases in between. Germline V CDR1 and CDR2: SGHTA, FQGNSA. The CDR3 is made up of 13 amino acids.

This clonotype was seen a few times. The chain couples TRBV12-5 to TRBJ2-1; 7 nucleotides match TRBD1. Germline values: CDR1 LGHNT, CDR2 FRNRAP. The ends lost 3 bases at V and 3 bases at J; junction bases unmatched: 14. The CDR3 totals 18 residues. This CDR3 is CASGFSMGTDSFYNEQFF. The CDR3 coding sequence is TGTGCTAGTGGTTTCTCCATGGGGACAGATTCTTTCTACAATGAGCAGTTCTTC.

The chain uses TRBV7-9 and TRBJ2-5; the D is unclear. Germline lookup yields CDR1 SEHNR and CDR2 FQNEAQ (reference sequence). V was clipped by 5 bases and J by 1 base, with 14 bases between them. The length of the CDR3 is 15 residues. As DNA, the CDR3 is TGTGCCAGCAGCCTAAGATTGGTTAGCCAAGAGACCCAGTACTTC. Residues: CASSLRLVSQETQYF. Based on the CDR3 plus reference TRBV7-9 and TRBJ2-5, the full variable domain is DTGVSQNPRHKITKRGQNVTFRCDPISEHNRLYWYRQTLGQGPEFLTYFQNEAQLEKSRLLSDRFSAERPKGSFSTLEIQRTEQGDSAMYLCASSLRLVSQETQYFGPGTRLLVL.